This T cell receptor (beta chain) was retrieved from a study of radiation and T cells in renal cell carcinoma. Looking at the study overall: Nephrectomy followed 15 Gy stereotactic body radiation by 4 weeks.

The study's findings and limits: Without pretreatment biopsies, baseline tumor clonotype presence was undetermined. In blood, top tumor clones expanded by 2 weeks, shrinking by 4.

Trimming at V came to 4 bases and at J to 4 bases, leaving 14 bases not matched to a gene. The CDR3 sequence is 18 residues long. Germline assignment: CDR1 MGHRA and CDR2 YSYEKL. TCRdb keeps only in-frame clones here, not all; method: immunoSEQ multiplex PCR. The sample includes roughly 100,000 clones, 86% of them seen just once. This sample's time point: baseline pretreatment blood. The treatment: 15 Gy SBRT to primary tumor, nephrectomy 4 weeks later. Clear cell pathology was present in this patient's renal cell carcinoma. Notes on this clone: Its antigen is undetermined.

This material consisted of blood, taken from a patient whose treatment included radiotherapy and nephrectomy. The TCR sequence derives from a man aged 45-60 years with renal cell carcinoma. This sequence joins TRBV4-1 and TRBJ2-5; 11 nucleotides align to TRBD2. This CDR3 reads CASSLAQDSGRARETQYF. CDR3 DNA: TGCGCCAGCAGCCTAGCACAGGATAGCGGGAGGGCCAGAGAGACCCAGTACTTC.